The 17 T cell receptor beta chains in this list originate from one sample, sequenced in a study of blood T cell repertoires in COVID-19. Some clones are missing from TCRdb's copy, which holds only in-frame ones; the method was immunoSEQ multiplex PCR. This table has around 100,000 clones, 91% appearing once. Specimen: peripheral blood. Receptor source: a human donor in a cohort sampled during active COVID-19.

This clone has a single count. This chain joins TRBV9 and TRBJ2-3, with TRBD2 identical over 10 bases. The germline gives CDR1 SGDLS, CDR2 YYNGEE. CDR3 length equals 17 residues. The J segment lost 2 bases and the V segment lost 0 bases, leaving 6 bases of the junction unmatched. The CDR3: CASSVERTSGYTDTQYF. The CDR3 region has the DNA TGTGCCAGCAGCGTAGAAAGGACTAGCGGCTACACAGATACGCAGTATTTT.

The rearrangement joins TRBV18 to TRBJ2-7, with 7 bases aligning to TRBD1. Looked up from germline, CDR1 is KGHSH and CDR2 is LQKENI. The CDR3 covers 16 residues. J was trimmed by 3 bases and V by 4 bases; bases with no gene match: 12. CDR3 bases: TGTGCCAGCTCACTTCGACAGGGCTTTAAAGACTACGAGCAGTACTTC. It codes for CASSLRQGFKDYEQYF.

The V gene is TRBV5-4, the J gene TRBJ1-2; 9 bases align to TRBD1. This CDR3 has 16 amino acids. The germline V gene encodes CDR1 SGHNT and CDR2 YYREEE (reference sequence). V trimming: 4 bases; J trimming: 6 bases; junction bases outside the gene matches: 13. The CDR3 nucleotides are TGTGCCAGCAGCCAGGACAGGGGCGCCGTTCCCGATGGCTACACCTTC. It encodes CASSQDRGAVPDGYTF.

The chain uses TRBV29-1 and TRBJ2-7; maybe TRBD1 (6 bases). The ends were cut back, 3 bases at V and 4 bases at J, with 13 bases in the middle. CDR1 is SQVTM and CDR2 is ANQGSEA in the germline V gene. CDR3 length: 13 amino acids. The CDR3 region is CSVDSGRGYEQYF. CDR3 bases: TGCAGCGTTGATTCGGGCAGGGGTTACGAGCAGTACTTC.

CDR3 loop: CASSPLYRADGYGYTF. CDR3 in DNA: TGCGCCAGCAGCCCTCTATACAGGGCGGACGGCTATGGCTACACCTTC. The chain links TRBV5-1 to TRBJ1-2, with D tentatively TRBD1 (6 bases). The germline V gene has CDR1 SGHRS and CDR2 YFSETQ. The CDR3 runs 16 residues. V lost 4 bases, J lost 4 bases, and 20 bases lay in between.

The CDR3 is CASTNRGGGSTDTQYF. DNA for the CDR3: TGTGCCAGCACTAACCGGGGGGGTGGGAGCACAGATACGCAGTATTTT. The chain links TRBV27 to TRBJ2-3; 8 bases map to TRBD2. CDR1 is MNHEY and CDR2 is SMNVEV in the germline V gene (reference sequence). The CDR3 contains 16 residues. Trimming took 7 bases from V and 0 from J; bases not matched to a gene: 9.

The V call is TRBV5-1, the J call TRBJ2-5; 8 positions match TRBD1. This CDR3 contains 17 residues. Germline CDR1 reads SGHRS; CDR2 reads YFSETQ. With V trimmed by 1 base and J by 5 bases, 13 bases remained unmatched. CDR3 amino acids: CASSLWGDRTWLETQYF. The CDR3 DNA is TGCGCCAGCAGCTTGTGGGGGGACAGGACCTGGTTGGAGACCCAGTACTTC.

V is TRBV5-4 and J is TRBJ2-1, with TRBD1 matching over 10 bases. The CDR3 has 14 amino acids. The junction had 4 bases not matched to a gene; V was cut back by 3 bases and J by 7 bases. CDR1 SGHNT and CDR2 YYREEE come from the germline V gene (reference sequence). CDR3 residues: CASSSGTGVNEQFF. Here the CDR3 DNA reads TGTGCCAGCAGCTCCGGGACAGGGGTAAATGAGCAGTTCTTC.

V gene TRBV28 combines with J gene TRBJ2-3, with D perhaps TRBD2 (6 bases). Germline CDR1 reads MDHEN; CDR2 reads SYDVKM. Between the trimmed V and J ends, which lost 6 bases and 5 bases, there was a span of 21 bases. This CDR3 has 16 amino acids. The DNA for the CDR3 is TGTGCCAGCAGGTCCGGGAGTACCAGAGTGCTAGATACGCAGTATTTT. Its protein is CASRSGSTRVLDTQYF.

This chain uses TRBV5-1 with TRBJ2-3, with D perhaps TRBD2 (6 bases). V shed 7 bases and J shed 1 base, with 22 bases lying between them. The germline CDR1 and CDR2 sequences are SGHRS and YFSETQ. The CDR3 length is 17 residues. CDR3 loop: CASAVNTISGGTDTQYF. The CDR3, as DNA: TGCGCCAGCGCCGTCAATACTATATCGGGGGGCACAGATACGCAGTATTTT.

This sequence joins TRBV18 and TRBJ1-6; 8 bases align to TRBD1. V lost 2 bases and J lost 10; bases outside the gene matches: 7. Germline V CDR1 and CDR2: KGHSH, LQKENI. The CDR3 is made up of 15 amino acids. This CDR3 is CASSPYGTGKSPLHF. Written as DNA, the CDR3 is TGTGCCAGCTCACCATATGGGACAGGAAAGTCACCCCTCCACTTT.

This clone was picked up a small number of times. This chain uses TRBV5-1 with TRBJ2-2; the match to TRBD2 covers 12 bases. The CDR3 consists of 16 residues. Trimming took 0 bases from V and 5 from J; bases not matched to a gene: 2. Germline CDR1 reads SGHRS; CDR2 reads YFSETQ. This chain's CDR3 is CASSLGLAGATGELFF. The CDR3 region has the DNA TGCGCCAGCAGCTTGGGACTAGCGGGGGCGACCGGGGAGCTGTTTTTT.

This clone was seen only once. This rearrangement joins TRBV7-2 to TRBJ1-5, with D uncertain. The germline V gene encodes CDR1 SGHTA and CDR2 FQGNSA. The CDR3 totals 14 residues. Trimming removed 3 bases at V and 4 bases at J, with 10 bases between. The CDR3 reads CASSFQLENQPQHF. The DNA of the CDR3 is TGTGCCAGCAGCTTCCAATTAGAGAATCAGCCCCAGCATTTT.

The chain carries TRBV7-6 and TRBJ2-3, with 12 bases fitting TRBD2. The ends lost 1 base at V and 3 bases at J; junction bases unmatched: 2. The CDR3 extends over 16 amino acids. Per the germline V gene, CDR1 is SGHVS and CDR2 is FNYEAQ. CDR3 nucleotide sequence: TGTGCCAGCAGCTTAGGACTAGCGGGAGTTACAGATACGCAGTATTTT. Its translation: CASSLGLAGVTDTQYF.

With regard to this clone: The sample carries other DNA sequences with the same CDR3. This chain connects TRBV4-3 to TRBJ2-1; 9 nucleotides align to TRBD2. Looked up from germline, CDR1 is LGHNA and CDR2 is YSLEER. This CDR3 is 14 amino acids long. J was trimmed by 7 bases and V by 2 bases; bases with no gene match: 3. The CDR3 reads CASSQRLAGNEQFF. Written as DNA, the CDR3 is TGCGCCAGCAGCCAACGTCTAGCGGGAAATGAGCAGTTCTTC.

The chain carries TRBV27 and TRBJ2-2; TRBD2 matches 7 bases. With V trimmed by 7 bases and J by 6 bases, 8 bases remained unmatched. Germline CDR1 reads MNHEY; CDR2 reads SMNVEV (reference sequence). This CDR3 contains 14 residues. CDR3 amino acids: CASTWAGEAGELFF. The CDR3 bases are TGTGCCAGCACTTGGGCGGGGGAAGCCGGGGAGCTGTTTTTT.

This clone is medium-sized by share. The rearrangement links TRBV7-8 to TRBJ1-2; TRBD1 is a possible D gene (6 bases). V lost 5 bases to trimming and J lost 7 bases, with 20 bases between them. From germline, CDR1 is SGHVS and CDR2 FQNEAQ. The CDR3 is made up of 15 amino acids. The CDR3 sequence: CASSTGGGGYGGYTF. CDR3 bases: TGTGCCAGCAGCACCGGGGGAGGGGGTTATGGTGGCTACACCTTC.